The clone carrying this T cell receptor beta chain was found once. The record originates from a study of PD-1 blockade in mismatch repair-deficient tumors. Unmatched junction bases numbered 10, after V lost 4 bases and J lost 4 bases. The germline V gene has CDR1 MDHEN and CDR2 SYDVKM. The CDR3 totals 18 residues. Sequencing used immunoSEQ multiplex PCR; TCRdb keeps in-frame clones, though not all of them. The sample has 95,000 to 150,000 clones, about 85% seen once. The starting material was peripheral blood, obtained 44 weeks after starting pembrolizumab. The V gene is TRBV28, the J gene TRBJ2-1, with 13 bases identical to TRBD2. The source of this sequence is an adult with mismatch repair-deficient cancer. The CDR3: CASSSFGAGLAGYNEQFF. The CDR3 DNA sequence: TGTGCCAGCAGTTCCTTTGGGGCGGGACTAGCGGGATACAATGAGCAGTTCTTC.